Presented here are 28 T cell receptor beta chains from one specimen sequenced in a study of CD8+ T cells in alopecia areata. Extracted RNA was reverse transcribed, and the resulting cDNA served as sequencing template. Sequencing was performed with immunoSEQ multiplex PCR; in TCRdb, only in-frame clones are kept and a portion is missing. Of 150,000 to 200,000 clones listed, 59% were seen once; the top ten hold about 15%. The starting material was CD4+ T cells sorted from blood, obtained at week 0. The origin of the receptors is a human donor with alopecia areata.

The table lists this clone with many counts. V is TRBV4-2 and J is TRBJ1-4; D is undetermined. CDR3 length: 16 residues. V dropped 1 base and J dropped 5 bases, with 14 bases sitting between them. Per the germline V gene, CDR1 is LGHNA and CDR2 is YNFKEQ. For the CDR3, the DNA is TGTGCCAGCAGCCAAGCGGAGGGCAGGTTCAATGAAAAACTGTTTTTT. Translation gives CASSQAEGRFNEKLFF.

The V gene is TRBV29-1, the J gene TRBJ1-1; 7 nucleotides align to TRBD1. V trimming: 7 bases; J trimming: 0 bases; junction bases outside the gene matches: 11. This CDR3 comprises 15 residues. Per germline, CDR1 SQVTM and CDR2 ANQGSEA. CDR3 DNA sequence: TGCAGCGCCTGGGGGGACAGTCAGATGAACACTGAAGCTTTCTTT. This sequence encodes CSAWGDSQMNTEAFF.

The chain has TRBV5-1 and TRBJ2-6; D may be TRBD2 (6 bases). V lost 0 bases and J 4 bases, leaving 11 bases between the germline ends. The CDR3 has 16 amino acids. Germline CDR1 and CDR2: SGHRS and YFSETQ. The DNA of the CDR3 is TGCGCCAGCAGCTTGGGGGGGGTCGAAGGGGCCAACGTCCTGACTTTC. Encoded protein: CASSLGGVEGANVLTF.

The rearrangement joins TRBV11-2 to TRBJ1-6, with unresolved D. Germline values: CDR1 SGHAT, CDR2 FQNNGV. The CDR3 runs to 15 residues. Trimming removed 5 bases at V and 7 bases at J, with 15 bases between. CDR3 sequence: CASSGLRRNNSPLHF. For the CDR3, the DNA is TGTGCCAGCAGCGGACTCAGGAGAAACAATTCACCCCTCCACTTT.

This sequence joins TRBV30 and TRBJ2-2; D remains ambiguous. Germline V lookup: CDR1 GTSNPN, CDR2 SVGIG (reference sequence). The germline V and J ends were trimmed by 5 bases and 1 base, with 8 bases remaining between them. This CDR3 is 13 amino acids long. The CDR3 DNA reads TGTGCCTGGTCCGGCAGGAACACCGGGGAGCTGTTTTTT. It encodes CAWSGRNTGELFF.

The sample holds a few counts of this clone. The V and J genes are TRBV6-6 and TRBJ2-1; TRBD1 agrees at 9 bases. J lost 7 bases, V lost 5 bases, and 6 bases had no gene match. CDR3 size: 14 residues. Germline values: CDR1 MNHNY, CDR2 SVGAGI (reference sequence). This chain's CDR3 is CASSPNRGRNEQFF. In DNA form, the CDR3 reads TGTGCCAGCAGTCCAAACAGGGGGCGAAATGAGCAGTTCTTC.

This clone was picked up a small number of times. This CDR3 reads CASSLWGRDQPQHF. As DNA, the CDR3 is TGCGCCAGCAGCTTGTGGGGCAGGGACCAGCCCCAGCATTTT. The V call is TRBV5-1, the J call TRBJ1-5; TRBD1 might be the D (5 bases). CDR1 SGHRS and CDR2 YFSETQ come from the germline V gene. The CDR3 has 14 amino acids. V was shortened by 1 base and J by 7 bases, with 12 bases between the two germline ends. Variable domain in full (rest from reference TRBV5-1 and TRBJ1-5): KAGVTQTPRYLIKTRGQQVTLSCSPISGHRSVSWYQQTPGQGLQFLFEYFSETQRNKGNFPGRFSGRQFSNSRSEMNVSTLELGDSALYLCASSLWGRDQPQHFGDGTRLSIL.

The rearrangement joins TRBV2 to TRBJ2-3; 11 nucleotides match TRBD2. V lost 7 bases to trimming and J lost 4 bases; unmatched junction nucleotides: 7. The germline CDR1 and CDR2 sequences are SNHLY and FYNNEI. This CDR3 has 15 residues. The CDR3 here is CASTRTSGSSDTQYF. In DNA, the CDR3 is TGTGCCAGCACTCGGACTAGCGGGTCCTCAGATACGCAGTATTTT.

This clone was seen more than once but under ten times. The CDR3 is CAWTTGNQPQHF. The CDR3 DNA reads as TGTGCCTGGACTACAGGGAATCAGCCCCAGCATTTT. The rearrangement uses TRBV30 and TRBJ1-5; a possible D gene is TRBD1 (6 bases). The germline gives CDR1 GTSNPN, CDR2 SVGIG (reference sequence). Trimming removed 4 bases from V and 4 bases from J, with 8 bases in between. CDR3 size: 12 residues.

The chain recombines TRBV7-9 with TRBJ2-3; D unclear. From germline, CDR1 is SEHNR and CDR2 FQNEAQ (reference sequence). The germline V and J ends were trimmed by 0 bases and 14 bases, with 15 bases remaining between them. This CDR3 region has 13 residues. The CDR3 DNA is TGTGCCAGCAGCTTAGCTTCGGAAGCCCCACGGTATTTT. It codes for CASSLASEAPRYF.

This clone was observed a single time. The V gene is TRBV30, the J gene TRBJ2-1; 7 nucleotides match TRBD2. This CDR3 has 14 residues. Germline CDR1 GTSNPN, CDR2 SVGIG (reference sequence). Losses at the gene ends were 3 bases for V and 5 bases for J; bases not matched to a gene: 7. DNA of the CDR3: TGTGCCTGGAGGCCTTGGGCGGGGGACAATGAGCAGTTCTTC. Its translation is CAWRPWAGDNEQFF.

This clone has just a few counts. J is TRBJ1-5 and V is TRBV5-1; the D gene is possibly TRBD1 (6 bases). Trimming pared 1 base from V and 4 bases from J, leaving 15 bases between. The CDR3 runs 16 residues. Germline V gene data show CDR1 as SGHRS and CDR2 as YFSETQ. The CDR3: CASSLLPGGGNQPQHF. CDR3 bases: TGCGCCAGCAGCTTGCTCCCTGGGGGCGGGAATCAGCCCCAGCATTTT.

The chain couples TRBV5-1 to TRBJ2-5, with D possibly matching TRBD2 (6 bases). The CDR3 consists of 15 residues. With 2 bases removed from V and 2 bases from J, the gap between germline ends came to 13 bases. Germline V gene sequence: CDR1 SGHRS, CDR2 YFSETQ. The CDR3, as DNA: TGCGCCAGCAGCTTCGGCGGGACTCTACAAGAGACCCAGTACTTC. It yields the protein CASSFGGTLQETQYF.

The CDR3 reads CASSLGGSYGYTF. CDR3 in DNA: TGTGCCAGCAGCTTAGGAGGTTCTTATGGCTACACCTTC. The chain combines TRBV7-8 with TRBJ1-2; no clear D. The CDR3 runs 13 residues. Trimming took 1 base from V and 5 from J, leaving 8 bases between them. Germline V gene sequence: CDR1 SGHVS, CDR2 FQNEAQ.

V gene TRBV27 combines with J gene TRBJ1-2; TRBD1 might be the D (5 bases). Germline values: CDR1 MNHEY, CDR2 SMNVEV (reference sequence). The CDR3 runs to 11 residues. Trimming took off 11 bases at V and 5 bases at J, with 12 bases between the two ends. In DNA form, the CDR3 reads TGTGCCGGCCCGGGGCTGTATGGCTACACCTTC. Its translation is CAGPGLYGYTF.

The chain links TRBV7-2 to TRBJ2-7; TRBD1 or TRBD2 may be the D gene (5 bases each). V was shortened by 5 bases and J by 1 base, with 15 bases between the two germline ends. The CDR3 sequence is 15 residues long. CDR1 is SGHTA, CDR2 FQGNSA, per germline. The CDR3 loop is CASSPIGTVSYEQYF. The CDR3 nucleotides are TGTGCCAGCAGCCCTATAGGGACGGTTTCCTACGAGCAGTACTTC. Variable domain in full (rest from reference TRBV7-2 and TRBJ2-7): GAGVSQSPSNKVTEKGKDVELRCDPISGHTALYWYRQSLGQGLEFLIYFQGNSAPDKSGLPSDRFSAERTGGSVSTLTIQRTQQEDSAVYLCASSPIGTVSYEQYFGPGTRLTVT.

This clone has only a few counts. DNA for the CDR3: TGTGCCAGCAGCTTGAGAGGGGGCGCTGGCACCATATATTTT. Amino acid sequence: CASSLRGGAGTIYF. This chain connects TRBV7-9 to TRBJ1-3; 7 bases fit TRBD1. There are 14 residues in the CDR3. V dropped 3 bases and J dropped 9; count of bases not matched to a gene: 8. Germline V gene lookup returns CDR1 SEHNR and CDR2 FQNEAQ (reference sequence).

The V and J genes are TRBV29-1 and TRBJ2-5, with 9 nucleotides matching TRBD1. The CDR3 length is 14 residues. The ends lost 4 bases at V and 11 bases at J; junction bases unmatched: 14. Germline V CDR1 and CDR2: SQVTM, ANQGSEA. The CDR3 DNA sequence: TGCAGCGTTGCCCAAGGACAGGGGCCGCGGGAGCAGTACTTC. Translating it yields CSVAQGQGPREQYF.

V gene TRBV25-1 combines with J gene TRBJ2-7; 7 nucleotides line up with TRBD1. The CDR3 loop spans 15 amino acids. Germline assignment: CDR1 MGHDK and CDR2 SYGVNS. With V trimmed by 2 bases and J by 3 bases, 7 bases remained unmatched. CDR3 protein: CASSEDREGGYEQYF. DNA of the CDR3: TGTGCCAGCAGTGAAGACAGGGAAGGGGGCTACGAGCAGTACTTC.

This chain connects TRBV6-5 to TRBJ1-1; D is perhaps TRBD1 (6 bases). Germline-derived CDR1 and CDR2 are MNHEY and SVGAGI. This CDR3 is built from 14 residues. The V and J ends lost 5 bases and 2 bases respectively, with 12 bases between them. CDR3 nucleotide sequence: TGTGCCAGCAGTACAGGGAGCGCTAACACTGAAGCTTTCTTT. Translating it yields CASSTGSANTEAFF.

The rearrangement links TRBV27 to TRBJ2-7, with no clear D. The CDR3 runs to 13 residues. CDR1 is MNHEY, CDR2 SMNVEV, per germline (reference sequence). V lost 8 bases to trimming and J lost 0 bases, with 11 bases between them. CDR3 sequence (DNA): TGTGCCAGCCGGTCGATCCGCTCCTACGAGCAGTACTTC. The encoded protein is CASRSIRSYEQYF.

The rearrangement links TRBV15 to TRBJ1-1, with 9 bases fitting TRBD1. In germline, CDR1 is LNHNV, CDR2 YYDKDF (reference sequence). This CDR3 is built from 15 residues. V lost 5 bases to trimming and J lost 2 bases; unmatched junction nucleotides: 6. CDR3: CATSRGQGRNTEAFF. CDR3 bases: TGTGCCACCAGCCGAGGACAGGGGCGAAACACTGAAGCTTTCTTT.

The chain recombines TRBV7-2 with TRBJ1-5, with D tentatively TRBD1 (5 bases). Germline V gene data show CDR1 as SGHTA and CDR2 as FQGNSA. The CDR3 covers 14 residues. V shed 0 bases and J shed 6 bases, with 9 bases lying between them. CDR3 protein: CASSLASRAQPQHF. The CDR3 nucleotides read TGTGCCAGCAGCTTAGCTTCCAGGGCTCAGCCCCAGCATTTT.

V usage is TRBV7-9 and J usage is TRBJ1-6; the match to TRBD1 covers 7 bases. Losses at the gene ends were 5 bases for V and 9 bases for J; bases not matched to a gene: 10. The CDR3 sequence is 15 residues long. Germline V gene lookup returns CDR1 SEHNR and CDR2 FQNEAQ (reference sequence). This CDR3 is CASSPRQGRGSPLHF. The CDR3 nucleotides read TGTGCCAGCAGCCCTAGACAGGGACGAGGTTCACCCCTCCACTTT.

The chain couples TRBV30 to TRBJ1-4, with 7 bases aligning to TRBD1. Per the germline V gene, CDR1 is GTSNPN and CDR2 is SVGIG (reference sequence). After removal of 1 base from V and 8 bases from J, the junction contained 7 bases not matched to a gene. The CDR3 runs 14 residues. CDR3 sequence: CAWSGRGRKEKLFF. Written as DNA, the CDR3 is TGTGCCTGGAGTGGGAGGGGGCGGAAGGAAAAACTGTTTTTT. Full variable domain (rest looked up from reference TRBV30 and TRBJ1-4): SQTIHQWPATLVQPVGSPLSLECTVEGTSNPNLYWYRQAAGRGLQLLFYSVGIGQISSEVPQNLSASRPQDRQFILSSKKLLLSDSGFYLCAWSGRGRKEKLFFGSGTQLSVL.

This rearrangement joins TRBV5-1 to TRBJ2-3, with D maybe TRBD1 (6 bases). With 4 bases removed from V and 0 bases from J, the gap between germline ends came to 12 bases. Germline V lookup: CDR1 SGHRS, CDR2 YFSETQ. The CDR3 contains 15 residues. In nucleotides, the CDR3 is TGCGCCAGCAGCGCCCAGGGGCCTAGCACAGATACGCAGTATTTT. As protein: CASSAQGPSTDTQYF.

This rearrangement joins TRBV20-1 to TRBJ2-5, with no clear D. Per germline, CDR1 DFQATT and CDR2 SNEGSKA (reference sequence). V lost 3 bases to trimming and J lost 5 bases, with 7 bases between them. The CDR3 is 11 amino acids. The DNA of the CDR3 is TGCAGTGCTAGGGCCAGCGAGACCCAGTACTTC. It specifies CSARASETQYF.

The chain carries TRBV12-5 and TRBJ2-6; a possible D gene is TRBD2 (6 bases). Germline V gene lookup returns CDR1 LGHNT and CDR2 FRNRAP. Trimming took 2 bases from V and 3 from J, leaving 8 bases between them. The CDR3 runs to 15 residues. The chain's CDR3 is CASGLRGVGANVLTF. The CDR3 DNA reads TGTGCTAGTGGTTTGCGCGGGGTTGGGGCCAACGTCCTGACTTTC.